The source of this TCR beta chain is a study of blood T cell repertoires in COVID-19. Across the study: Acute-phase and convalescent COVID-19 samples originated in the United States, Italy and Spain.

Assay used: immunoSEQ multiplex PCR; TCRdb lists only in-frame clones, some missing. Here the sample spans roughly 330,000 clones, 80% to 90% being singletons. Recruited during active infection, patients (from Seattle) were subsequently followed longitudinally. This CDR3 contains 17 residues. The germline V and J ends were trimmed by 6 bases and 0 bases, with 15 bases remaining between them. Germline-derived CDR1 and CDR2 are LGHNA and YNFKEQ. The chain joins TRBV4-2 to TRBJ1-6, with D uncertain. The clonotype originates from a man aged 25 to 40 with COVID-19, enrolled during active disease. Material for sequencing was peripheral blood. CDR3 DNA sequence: TGTGCCAGCAGACTTATAGGTGGGAGCTCCTATAATTCACCCCTCCACTTT. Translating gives CASRLIGGSSYNSPLHF.